The rows below give T cell receptor beta chains drawn from one sample of a study of Ad26.COV2.S vaccination and SARS-CoV-2 variants. Sequencing used immunoSEQ multiplex PCR; TCRdb keeps in-frame clones, though not all of them. The repertoire consists of hundreds of thousands of clones, with around 89% occurring once and the leading ten covering approximately 1.5%. The sample here was peripheral blood, taken in a trial of Ad26.COV2.S vaccine versus placebo. These receptors were obtained from a person between 18 and 59 years old who received the Ad26.COV2.S COVID-19 vaccine or a placebo. The CDR3 runs from the conserved cysteine through the conserved F or W. A D gene is named only where the DNA matches it firmly. Size is omitted from some rows. Given values are once, few, many or a class for expanded clones.

D gene	clone size	V gene	J gene	CDR3 protein	CDR3 DNA
-	-	TRBV21-1	TRBJ2-7	CASSKGQGGSYYEQYF	TGTGCCAGCAGCAAAGGGCAGGGAGGGAGCTATTACGAGCAGTACTTC
-	once	TRBV9	TRBJ2-6	CASSVHGGAASGANVLTF	TGTGCCAGCAGCGTACATGGGGGCGCTGCCTCTGGGGCCAACGTCCTGACTTTC
TRBD1	-	TRBV7-9	TRBJ2-3	CASSGPRGPSTDTQYF	TGTGCCAGCAGCGGGCCGAGGGGGCCTAGCACAGATACGCAGTATTTT
-	-	TRBV15	TRBJ2-1	CATSRDPLANQQFF	TGTGCCACCAGCAGAGATCCTTTGGCGAACCAGCAGTTCTTC
-	-	TRBV19	TRBJ2-5	CASSQGTQETQYF	TGTGCCAGTAGTCAGGGAACCCAAGAGACCCAGTACTTC
TRBD1	-	TRBV7-6	TRBJ1-5	CASSMTGGGNQPQHF	TGTGCCAGCAGCATGACAGGGGGAGGCAATCAGCCCCAGCATTTT
TRBD1	-	TRBV6-2/TRBV6-3	TRBJ2-1	CASSLRTGYAEQFF	TGTGCCAGCAGTCTTCGGACAGGGTACGCTGAGCAGTTCTTC
TRBD1	once	TRBV7-9	TRBJ2-3	CASSSGQGATDTQYF	TGTGCCAGCAGCTCAGGGCAGGGGGCCACAGATACGCAGTATTTT
TRBD2	once	TRBV10-2	TRBJ2-2	CASSEVAGAGNGGELFF	TGCGCCAGCAGTGAAGTAGCGGGAGCGGGTAATGGCGGGGAGCTGTTTTTT
-	-	TRBV2	TRBJ1-1	CASGRRNTEAFF	TGTGCCAGCGGCAGGCGGAACACTGAAGCTTTCTTT